These 5 T cell receptor beta chains were all obtained from the same sample, sequenced in a study of T cell repertoires in cytomegalovirus infection. The antigens these receptors bind are not known. TCRdb re-derived calls from the reads in MiXCR, one entry per CDR3 protein. The sample contains fewer than 900,000 distinct CDR3 sequences, roughly 28% of which appear only once. This specimen consisted of cultured CD8+ T cells from PBMCs, obtained from culture after CMV antigen stimulation. The receptors were gathered from a human donor in good health (CMV status not recorded). Some clones in this sample may be carry-over from other donors' samples.

This clonotype was seen many times. The chain has TRBV7-9 and TRBJ2-2, with D possibly being TRBD2 (5 bases). The CDR3 has 18 amino acids. Germline V gene lookup returns CDR1 SEHNR and CDR2 FQNEAQ (reference sequence). V was pared by 2 bases and J by 0 bases, with 16 bases between. This CDR3 is CASSLSVRPLANTGELFF. The CDR3 region has the DNA TGTGCCAGCAGCTTAAGCGTAAGGCCACTAGCGAACACCGGGGAGCTGTTTTTT.

The chain uses TRBV27 and TRBJ2-2, with TRBD1 identical over 7 bases. V trimming: 0 bases; J trimming: 4 bases; junction bases outside the gene matches: 5. The CDR3 has 16 amino acids. Germline CDR1 is MNHEY and CDR2 is SMNVEV (reference sequence). This CDR3 reads CASSLSLGGGTGELFF. CDR3 DNA sequence: TGTGCCAGCAGTTTATCGCTAGGGGGCGGCACCGGGGAGCTGTTTTTT.

This clonotype showed up many times. The V and J genes are TRBV11-2 and TRBJ2-3; perhaps TRBD1 as D (5 bases). CDR1 is SGHAT and CDR2 is FQNNGV in the germline V gene. Trimming cost V 4 bases and J 2 bases, with 13 bases left between them. The CDR3 loop spans 15 amino acids. The CDR3 sequence: CASSSRQGVTDTQYF. DNA of the CDR3: TGTGCCAGCAGCTCCCGCCAGGGCGTCACAGATACGCAGTATTTT.

The CDR3 is CSARDDVGSYEQYV. CDR3 bases: TGCAGTGCTAGAGATGACGTCGGCTCCTACGAGCAGTACGTC. V is TRBV20-1 and J is TRBJ2-7; D not certain. The V gene lost 0 bases and the J gene lost 0 bases, with 9 bases spanning the gap. The CDR3 covers 14 residues. Germline assignment: CDR1 DFQATT and CDR2 SNEGSKA (reference sequence).

Ten or more counts support this clonotype. The V and J genes are TRBV7-9 and TRBJ2-7; 12 nucleotides align to TRBD1. The V gene's germline CDR1 is SEHNR and CDR2 FQNEAQ (reference sequence). The CDR3 has 15 amino acids. Trimming removed 2 bases from V and 6 bases from J; junction bases left unmatched: 5. The CDR3 reads CASSLPGTGGPEQYF. DNA for the CDR3: TGTGCCAGCAGCTTACCCGGGACAGGGGGCCCCGAGCAGTACTTC.